This T cell receptor (beta chain) was profiled in a study of T-cell reconstitution after alpha-beta-depleted transplantation in children. Study findings and constraints: The study traced high day-60 TCRbeta diversity in some patients to surviving recipient T cells and thymic progenitors. The authors attributed T-cell counts and diversity one year after transplant mostly to newly produced T cells. Alpha-beta T cells about two months after transplant reportedly derived from several hundred expanded graft clones.

This clonotype was picked up many times. The antigen remains undetermined. V lost 4 bases, J lost 0 bases, and 6 bases stayed unmatched. This CDR3 comprises 15 residues. Germline lookup yields CDR1 SGHRS and CDR2 YFSETQ. The authors prepared the TCRbeta library with unique molecular identifiers. TCRdb itself ran the PCR reads through MiXCR, one entry per CDR3 protein. Found here are 490,000 or so distinct CDR3 sequences, 10% to 13% of them singletons; the top ten hold around 2%. This specimen was PBMCs, taken before TCRalphabeta/CD19-depleted stem cell transplant. J is TRBJ1-2 and V is TRBV5-1, with 7 bases aligning to TRBD1. The receptor was isolated from a child aged 2 to 9 with inherited bone marrow failure, due to receive a stem cell transplant. CDR3 protein: CASSANRGTNYGYTF. DNA for the CDR3: TGCGCCAGCAGCGCCAACAGGGGCACTAACTATGGCTACACCTTC. The full variable domain, completed using reference TRBV5-1 and TRBJ1-2, is KAGVTQTPRYLIKTRGQQVTLSCSPISGHRSVSWYQQTPGQGLQFLFEYFSETQRNKGNFPGRFSGRQFSNSRSEMNVSTLELGDSALYLCASSANRGTNYGYTFGSGTRLTVV.